A selection of T cell receptor beta chains follows, all from one sample in a study of Ad26.COV2.S vaccination and SARS-CoV-2 variants. The table came from immunoSEQ multiplex PCR; TCRdb's copy has only in-frame clones and leaves some out. The data contain approximately 420,000 clones, more than 75% of them seen just once; the ten biggest clones take up about 3.6%. Sequenced here: peripheral blood, sampled in a trial of Ad26.COV2.S vaccine versus placebo. All receptors come from a person aged 18-60 years who received the Ad26.COV2.S COVID-19 vaccine or a placebo. CDR3s include the opening cysteine and the closing phenylalanine or tryptophan. A D gene is named only where the DNA matches it firmly. Some rows have no size entry. The others give once, few or many, or a class for an expanded clone.

j_call v_call clone_size d_call cdr3_nt cdr3_aa
TRBJ1-3 TRBV2 - - TGTGCCAGCAGCCTAAACAGGGTAGTTTCTGGAAACACCATATATTTT CASSLNRVVSGNTIYF
TRBJ2-4 TRBV5-4 - - TGTGCCAGCGATACGGGCATTCAGTACTTC CASDTGIQYF
TRBJ1-5 TRBV6-1 - TRBD1 TGTGCCAGCAGTGAAGAGGGGGCTTATCAGCCCCAGCATTTT CASSEEGAYQPQHF
TRBJ2-5 TRBV5-4 - TRBD2 TGTGCCGCCCAGGAGCGGGGGGGCGCTGGGCAAGAGACCCAGTACTTC CAAQERGGAGQETQYF
TRBJ1-4 TRBV5-4 - - TGTGCCAGCAGCTTATTCTGCGAAAAACTGTTTTTT CASSLFCEKLFF
TRBJ1-4 TRBV6-4 - - TGTGCCAGCAGTGCAAGGGTGGGTGAAAAACTGTTTTTT CASSARVGEKLFF
TRBJ1-4 TRBV3-1/TRBV3-2 - - TGTGCCAGCAGCCAAGATCCAACGGCGGAGGAAAAACTGTTTTTT CASSQDPTAEEKLFF
TRBJ2-5 TRBV4-3 - TRBD2 TGCGCCAGCAGCCAAGATCTGACTAGCGGGGGAGGGCGGGAGACCCAGTACTTC CASSQDLTSGGGRETQYF
TRBJ2-3 TRBV7-9 - TRBD1 TGTGCCAGCAGCTTACCCGGGACAGGGAGGACAGATACGCAGTATTTT CASSLPGTGRTDTQYF
TRBJ1-5 TRBV28 few - TGTGCCAGCAGTTTTTATCGTCAGGATTACGATCAGCCCCAGCATTTT CASSFYRQDYDQPQHF
TRBJ2-3 TRBV2 - - TGTGCCAGCAGGGGGAGTCCCCCCGGGGATACGCAGTATTTT CASRGSPPGDTQYF
TRBJ2-3 TRBV19 - TRBD1 TGTGCCAGTAGTATACGGACAGGGCCAGATACGCAGTATTTT CASSIRTGPDTQYF
TRBJ2-2 TRBV7-9 once TRBD1 TGTGCCAGCAGCTTTGGACAGGGTACCACCGGGGAGCTGTTTTTT CASSFGQGTTGELFF
TRBJ2-1 TRBV9 - TRBD1 TGTGCCAGCAGCGCGAGGGACAGGGTTGGGGGTGAGCAGTTCTTC CASSARDRVGGEQFF
TRBJ1-5 TRBV6-5 - - TGTGCCAGCAGGGGGACACCCAAGGGCAATCAGCCCCAGCATTTT CASRGTPKGNQPQHF
TRBJ1-1 TRBV6-5 few - TGTGCCAGCAGTTATGGCACTGAAGCTTTCTTT CASSYGTEAFF
TRBJ2-1 TRBV5-1 - - TGCGCCAGCAGCTTGATTGCAGATGAGCAGTTCTTC CASSLIADEQFF
TRBJ1-4 TRBV7-6 - - TGTGCCAGCAGCTTAGCGGGAGGAGGGGGGAATGAAAAACTGTTTTTT CASSLAGGGGNEKLFF
TRBJ2-7 TRBV5-1 - TRBD1 TGCGCCAGCAGCAGGGACAGGGGCGGATTGATCTACGAGCAGTACTTC CASSRDRGGLIYEQYF
TRBJ1-1 TRBV11-2 - TRBD1 TGTGCCAGCAGCTTAGGTAGGGGGCTTACTGAAGCTTTCTTT CASSLGRGLTEAFF
TRBJ1-1 TRBV29-1 - - TGCAGCGTTGAACTCTTGGGCCGTGAAGCTTTCTTT CSVELLGREAFF
TRBJ2-7 TRBV27 - TRBD2 TGTGCCAGCAGCCTAACCCAGCGGGGCCTTTGGGACGAGCAGTACTTC CASSLTQRGLWDEQYF
TRBJ2-2 TRBV2 - - TGTGCCAGCAGTGACGTGGGGGGGCATGCCGGGGAGCTGTTTTTT CASSDVGGHAGELFF
TRBJ1-6 TRBV6-5 - - TGTGCCAGCAGTTACTCGTCGGGGAATTCACCCCTCCACTTT CASSYSSGNSPLHF
TRBJ1-1 TRBV7-6 - TRBD1 TGTGCCAGCAGTTACGGGACAGGGGGCACTGAAGCTTTCTTT CASSYGTGGTEAFF
TRBJ2-7 TRBV6-5 - - TGTGCCAGCAGAATCAGGGACGAGCAGTACTTC CASRIRDEQYF
TRBJ2-1 TRBV6-5 - - TGTGCCAGCAGTTACCAGGGGAGGGGCTACAATGAGCAGTTCTTC CASSYQGRGYNEQFF
TRBJ2-3 TRBV24-1 - TRBD2 TGTGCCACCAGTGATCACAGACTAGCGGGGCTTAGCACAGATACGCAGTATTTT CATSDHRLAGLSTDTQYF
TRBJ2-1 TRBV28 - TRBD1 TGTGCCAGCAGTTTAGTCGGACAGGGGTCGAATGAGCAGTTCTTC CASSLVGQGSNEQFF
TRBJ1-2 TRBV3-1/TRBV3-2 few - TGTGCCAGCAGCCAAGGTGACAGTAACTATGGCTACACCTTC CASSQGDSNYGYTF
TRBJ2-3 TRBV5-1 - - TGCGCCAGCAGCGACAGTACAGATACGCAGTATTTT CASSDSTDTQYF
TRBJ2-1 TRBV9 once - TGTGCCAGCAGCGACCCCGACAGGACCTACAATGAGCAGTTCTTC CASSDPDRTYNEQFF
TRBJ1-3 TRBV6-2/TRBV6-3 - TRBD1 TGTGCCAGCAGTTACGTCAGGAGACAGGGACTGTTACGATCTGGAAACACCATATATTTT CASSYVRRQGLLRSGNTIYF
TRBJ1-5 TRBV19 - TRBD1 TGTGCCAGTAGTTCGACAGGGGGCAATCAGCCCCAGCATTTT CASSSTGGNQPQHF
TRBJ2-5 TRBV5-1 - - TGCGCCAGCAGCCAAACGGTACAAACAGAGACCCAGTACTTC CASSQTVQTETQYF
TRBJ1-5 TRBV18 - - TGTGCCAGCTCACCAGCCAATAATCAGCCCCAGCATTTT CASSPANNQPQHF